These 28 T cell receptor beta chains share one sample of origin, sequenced in a study of radiation and T cells in renal cell carcinoma. Time point of the sample: baseline pretreatment blood. Regarding treatment: 15 Gy SBRT to primary tumor, nephrectomy 4 weeks later. Here immunoSEQ multiplex PCR was the method, and the copy in TCRdb shows in-frame clones only, minus some. The table records 100,000 or so clones, less than 90% of them present only once. Sequenced material: blood, taken from a patient whose treatment included radiotherapy and nephrectomy. These receptors all stem from a man in his fifties with renal cell carcinoma.

J is TRBJ1-2 and V is TRBV27; the match to TRBD1 covers 8 bases. The CDR3 has 14 amino acids. Unmatched junction bases numbered 11, after V lost 6 bases and J lost 8 bases. The germline V gene has CDR1 MNHEY and CDR2 SMNVEV (reference sequence). The CDR3: CASSRGTGLWGYTF. The CDR3 DNA follows: TGTGCCAGCAGCCGAGGGACAGGTCTGTGGGGCTACACCTTC.

V is TRBV7-9 and J is TRBJ2-2, with a possible D match to TRBD1 (6 bases). Trimming left V 11 bases short and J 3 bases short, with 28 bases between. The germline CDR1 and CDR2 sequences are SEHNR and FQNEAQ (reference sequence). The CDR3 length is 18 residues. CDR3 loop: CASTSGQPPTSDTGELFF. In DNA, the CDR3 is TGTGCCTCAACAAGTGGACAGCCCCCTACTAGTGACACCGGGGAGCTGTTTTTT.

The V and J genes are TRBV10-3 and TRBJ2-6; D gene unclear. From germline, CDR1 is ENHRY and CDR2 SYGVKD. Trimming removed 10 bases from V and 0 bases from J, with 10 bases in between. The CDR3 covers 14 residues. DNA of the CDR3: TGTGCCACACTTGTCAGCTCTGGGGCCAACGTCCTGACTTTC. It is translated as CATLVSSGANVLTF.

The V gene is TRBV13, the J gene TRBJ2-1; D may correspond to TRBD1 or TRBD2 (5 bases each). Germline V CDR1 and CDR2: PRHDT, FYEKMQ (reference sequence). V gave up 2 bases and J gave up 8 bases, with 16 bases separating them. This CDR3 has 15 amino acids. CDR3 region: CASSLRWGYEDEQFF. The CDR3 DNA sequence: TGTGCCAGCAGCTTAAGGTGGGGGTACGAGGATGAGCAGTTCTTC.

The V and J genes are TRBV2 and TRBJ2-7; TRBD1 or TRBD2 may be the D gene (6 bases each). The CDR3 totals 14 residues. Looked up from germline, CDR1 is SNHLY and CDR2 is FYNNEI. V lost 6 bases, J lost 7 bases, and 19 bases lay in between. CDR3 protein: CASRGLQGGSEQYF. CDR3 nucleotide sequence: TGTGCCAGCAGGGGACTGCAAGGGGGGTCGGAGCAGTACTTC.

This clone has just a few counts. V usage is TRBV5-1 and J usage is TRBJ2-2; a possible D gene is TRBD1 (6 bases). The CDR3 sequence is 15 residues long. The V and J ends lost 2 bases and 4 bases respectively, with 12 bases between them. Germline assignment: CDR1 SGHRS and CDR2 YFSETQ. The CDR3 sequence is CASSFAGEVTGELFF. Written as DNA, the CDR3 is TGCGCCAGCAGCTTTGCAGGGGAAGTCACCGGGGAGCTGTTTTTT.

J is TRBJ2-6 and V is TRBV5-5; tentative D call: TRBD2 (6 bases). V shed 1 base and J shed 0 bases, with 14 bases lying between them. CDR1 and CDR2 (germline): SGHKS, YYEKEE (reference sequence). CDR3 length: 18 amino acids. In DNA form, the CDR3 reads TGTGCCAGCAGCTTGTGGGGGGTGGCCGACTCTGGGGCCAACGTCCTGACTTTC. Amino acids: CASSLWGVADSGANVLTF.

The rearrangement uses TRBV6-6 and TRBJ2-1, with D maybe TRBD2 (6 bases). The CDR3 runs to 16 residues. Looked up from germline, CDR1 is MNHNY and CDR2 is SVGAGI (reference sequence). The V gene lost 6 bases and the J gene lost 0 bases, with 15 bases spanning the gap. The CDR3 DNA follows: TGTGCCAGCAGCCTCTCACTAGCTAGCTCCTACAATGAGCAGTTCTTC. This sequence encodes CASSLSLASSYNEQFF.

The rearrangement uses TRBV11-2 and TRBJ1-2; TRBD1 matches at 10 bases. There are 14 residues in the CDR3. The junction had 1 base not matched to a gene; V was cut back by 2 bases and J by 4 bases. Germline V gene lookup returns CDR1 SGHAT and CDR2 FQNNGV. The CDR3 coding sequence is TGTGCCAGCAGCTTATGGACAGGGGGCTATGGCTACACCTTC. Encoded protein: CASSLWTGGYGYTF.

This clone was found a few times. Here the CDR3 DNA reads TGCAGCGTTGCTGGACAGGGAGGTGCTGAGCAGTTCTTC. As protein: CSVAGQGGAEQFF. The V call is TRBV29-1, the J call TRBJ2-1, with 8 nucleotides matching TRBD1. Losses at the gene ends were 4 bases for V and 9 bases for J; bases not matched to a gene: 8. Germline V gene lookup returns CDR1 SQVTM and CDR2 ANQGSEA. This CDR3 has 13 amino acids.

This clone was detected only once. The genes are TRBV19 and TRBJ1-1; perhaps TRBD1 as D (6 bases). This CDR3 contains 16 residues. The V and J ends lost 6 bases and 10 bases respectively, with 27 bases between them. Germline CDR1 and CDR2: LNHDA and SQIVND (reference sequence). The CDR3 region is CASRNEDSLGARGAFF. CDR3 in DNA: TGTGCCAGTAGGAACGAGGACAGTTTGGGGGCCAGAGGAGCTTTCTTT.

V usage is TRBV5-4 and J usage is TRBJ2-2; TRBD1 matches at 8 bases. Germline loops: CDR1 SGHNT, CDR2 YYREEE (reference sequence). Losses at the gene ends were 0 bases for V and 1 base for J; bases not matched to a gene: 2. This CDR3 is built from 16 residues. CDR3 sequence (DNA): TGTGCCAGCAGCTTGGCCGGACAGGGGAACACCGGGGAGCTGTTTTTT. Translation gives CASSLAGQGNTGELFF.

The chain carries TRBV6-1 and TRBJ2-2; no firm D call. CDR1 MNHNS and CDR2 SASEGT come from the germline V gene. The V and J ends lost 6 bases and 7 bases respectively, with 9 bases between them. The CDR3 sequence is 12 residues long. In DNA, the CDR3 is TGTGCCAGCAGACCCAGGAGCGGGGAGCTGTTTTTT. It yields the protein CASRPRSGELFF.

This chain links TRBV6-1 with TRBJ2-7; D is possibly TRBD1 (5 bases). Germline V gives CDR1 MNHNS, CDR2 SASEGT. The CDR3 has 14 residues. V lost 10 bases, J lost 1 base, and 17 bases lay in between. The CDR3 here is CATERGSSSYEQYF. In DNA, the CDR3 is TGTGCCACCGAAAGGGGCAGTTCATCCTACGAGCAGTACTTC.

The chain recombines TRBV5-1 with TRBJ2-6; 7 bases fit TRBD2. Germline V gene sequence: CDR1 SGHRS, CDR2 YFSETQ. After removal of 0 bases from V and 2 bases from J, the junction contained 5 bases not matched to a gene. CDR3 length: 17 amino acids. The CDR3 nucleotides are TGCGCCAGCAGCTTGGAGGCTAGCGGAACTGGGGCCAACGTCCTGACTTTC. This translates into CASSLEASGTGANVLTF.

With respect to this clone: A read error may account for a junction end that differs from germline. This chain connects TRBV5-8 to TRBJ2-7; D is unresolved. CDR1 and CDR2 from the germline V gene are SGHTS and YDEGEE. The CDR3 consists of 10 residues. CDR3 DNA: TGTGCCAGCACCAATCCCTTAAAGCACTTC. Translating gives CASTNPLKHF.

V usage is TRBV2 and J usage is TRBJ2-3, with 8 bases identical to TRBD2. The CDR3 sequence is 16 residues long. J was trimmed by 4 bases and V by 0 bases; bases with no gene match: 6. Looked up from germline, CDR1 is SNHLY and CDR2 is FYNNEI. This CDR3 reads CASSEAAGGSPDTQYF. CDR3 DNA sequence: TGTGCCAGCAGTGAAGCGGCGGGAGGATCACCAGATACGCAGTATTTT.

The chain employs TRBV5-1 and TRBJ2-3; 10 bases agree with TRBD1. After removal of 9 bases from V and 5 bases from J, the junction contained 15 bases not matched to a gene. This CDR3 region has 16 residues. CDR1 and CDR2 (germline): SGHRS, YFSETQ. The CDR3 reads CATTRAGTGEGDTQYF. The CDR3 DNA sequence: TGCGCCACCACCCGCGCCGGGACAGGGGAGGGAGATACGCAGTATTTT.

The V gene is TRBV15, the J gene TRBJ1-3; D gene unclear. With 0 bases removed from V and 2 bases from J, the gap between germline ends came to 11 bases. Germline assignment: CDR1 LNHNV and CDR2 YYDKDF (reference sequence). This CDR3 has 16 amino acids. The CDR3 loop is CATSRDLLETGNTIYF. CDR3 in DNA: TGTGCCACCAGCAGAGATCTTTTAGAAACTGGAAACACCATATATTTT. Filled out from reference TRBV15 and TRBJ1-3, the complete variable domain reads DAMVIQNPRYQVTQFGKPVTLSCSQTLNHNVMYWYQQKSSQAPKLLFHYYDKDFNNEADTPDNFQSRRPNTSFCFLDIRSPGLGDTAMYLCATSRDLLETGNTIYFGEGSWLTVV.

This CDR3 reads CASSQDGPSGGAGTGELFF. The CDR3 nucleotides read TGCGCCAGCAGCCAAGATGGGCCTAGCGGGGGGGCAGGGACCGGGGAGCTGTTTTTT. V gene TRBV4-1 combines with J gene TRBJ2-2; 12 bases are a match to TRBD2. J gave up 5 bases and V 0 bases, and 10 bases lay outside the gene matches. The germline V gene has CDR1 MGHRA and CDR2 YSYEKL. CDR3 size: 19 residues.

The gene calls are TRBV2 and TRBJ2-2; 7 bases match TRBD1. V was clipped by 8 bases and J by 2 bases; unmatched bases: 8. This CDR3 is 15 amino acids long. The germline V gene has CDR1 SNHLY and CDR2 FYNNEI. The CDR3 nucleotides read TGTGCCAGCGGTGGGGACAGCACAAACACCGGGGAGCTGTTTTTT. This sequence encodes CASGGDSTNTGELFF.

Remarks on this clone: Other DNA sequences in this sample translate to the same CDR3. Here the CDR3 DNA reads TGTGCCAGCAGTGCAACAGGGGTGAATGAGCAGTTCTTC. Amino acids: CASSATGVNEQFF. The chain is built from TRBV6-4 and TRBJ2-1; 7 bases line up with TRBD1. The V and J ends lost 4 bases and 7 bases, in that order; junction bases with no gene match: 4. CDR3 length: 13 residues. The germline CDR1 and CDR2 sequences are MRHNA and SNTAGT.

In this sample, this clone turned up a few times. CDR3 region: CSVWGNYGYTF. CDR3 nucleotides: TGCAGTGTCTGGGGAAACTATGGCTACACCTTC. V is TRBV20-1 and J is TRBJ1-2; D unclear. Germline V CDR1 and CDR2: DFQATT, SNEGSKA (reference sequence). This CDR3 spans 11 amino acids. V gave up 7 bases and J gave up 2 bases, with 8 bases separating them.

The chain carries TRBV10-3 and TRBJ2-3, with TRBD1 matching 9 bases. The CDR3 length is 15 residues. V lost 4 bases and J lost 6; bases outside the gene matches: 8. CDR1 and CDR2 (germline): ENHRY, SYGVKD. The CDR3 loop is CAISATGGAGDTQYF. In nucleotides, the CDR3 is TGTGCCATCAGTGCAACAGGGGGCGCAGGTGATACGCAGTATTTT.

The rearrangement joins TRBV18 to TRBJ2-1; 10 bases align to TRBD1. CDR1 is KGHSH and CDR2 is LQKENI in the germline V gene. J was trimmed by 3 bases and V by 4 bases; bases with no gene match: 3. The CDR3 runs 15 residues. The DNA for the CDR3 is TGTGCCAGCTCACAAGGGACAGGGGACTACAATGAGCAGTTCTTC. Translated: CASSQGTGDYNEQFF.

The V gene is TRBV7-3, the J gene TRBJ2-1; 11 bases line up with TRBD2. The CDR3 consists of 16 residues. The V gene end was trimmed by 3 bases and the J gene end by 7 bases; junction bases not matched to a gene: 8. Germline values: CDR1 SGHTA, CDR2 FQGTGA. The CDR3 DNA sequence: TGTGCCAGCAGCTTTAGCGGGACTAGCGGCTGGAATGAGCAGTTCTTC. Amino acid sequence: CASSFSGTSGWNEQFF.

This chain joins TRBV27 and TRBJ1-1; D is unclear. The CDR3 runs 13 residues. Germline CDR1 MNHEY, CDR2 SMNVEV (reference sequence). V dropped 3 bases and J dropped 0 bases, with 5 bases sitting between them. The CDR3 DNA reads as TGTGCCAGCAGTTTTAACATGAACACTGAAGCTTTCTTT. It codes for CASSFNMNTEAFF.

J is TRBJ2-5 and V is TRBV5-6; the match to TRBD1 covers 7 bases. The germline V gene has CDR1 SGHDT and CDR2 YYEEEE. This CDR3 spans 14 amino acids. V lost 5 bases and J lost 0; bases outside the gene matches: 4. The CDR3 region is CASSWGQYQETQYF. In nucleotides, the CDR3 is TGTGCCAGCAGTTGGGGACAGTACCAAGAGACCCAGTACTTC. The full variable domain, completed using reference TRBV5-6 and TRBJ2-5, is DAGVTQSPTHLIKTRGQQVTLRCSPKSGHDTVSWYQQALGQGPQFIFQYYEEEERQRGNFPDRFSGHQFPNYSSELNVNALLLGDSALYLCASSWGQYQETQYFGPGTRLLVL.